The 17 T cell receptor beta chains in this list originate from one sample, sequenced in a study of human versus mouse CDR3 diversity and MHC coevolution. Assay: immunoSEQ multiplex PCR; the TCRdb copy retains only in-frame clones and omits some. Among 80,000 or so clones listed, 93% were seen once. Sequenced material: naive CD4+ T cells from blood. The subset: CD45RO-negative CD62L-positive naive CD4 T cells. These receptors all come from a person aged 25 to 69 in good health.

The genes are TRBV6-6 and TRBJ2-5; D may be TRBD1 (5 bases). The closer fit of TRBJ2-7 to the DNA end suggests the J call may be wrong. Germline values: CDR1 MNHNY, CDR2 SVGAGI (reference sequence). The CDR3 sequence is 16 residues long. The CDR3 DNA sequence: TGTGCCAGCAGTTACCTGCCAGGGTCAGGCGATTACGAGCAGTACTTC. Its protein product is CASSYLPGSGDYEQYF.

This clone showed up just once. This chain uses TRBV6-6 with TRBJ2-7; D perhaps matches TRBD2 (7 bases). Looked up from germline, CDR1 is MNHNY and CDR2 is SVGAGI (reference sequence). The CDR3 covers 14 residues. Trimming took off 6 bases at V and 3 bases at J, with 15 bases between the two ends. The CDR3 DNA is TGTGCCAGCAGCCCCCTAGGGGGGGTCTACGAGCAGTACTTC. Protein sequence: CASSPLGGVYEQYF.

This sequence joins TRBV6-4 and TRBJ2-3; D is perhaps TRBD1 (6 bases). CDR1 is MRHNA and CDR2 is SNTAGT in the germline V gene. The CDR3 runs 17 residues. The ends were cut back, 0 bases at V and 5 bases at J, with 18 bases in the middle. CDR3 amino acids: CASSDSWGPDPLDTQYF. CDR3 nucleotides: TGTGCCAGCAGTGACTCTTGGGGGCCAGACCCGTTAGATACGCAGTATTTT.

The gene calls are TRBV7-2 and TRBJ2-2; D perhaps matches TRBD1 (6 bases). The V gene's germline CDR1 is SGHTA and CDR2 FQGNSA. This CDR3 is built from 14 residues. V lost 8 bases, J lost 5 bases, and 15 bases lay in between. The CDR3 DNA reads TGTGCCAGCGAGCGCCGCAGGGGAACCGGGGAGCTGTTTTTT. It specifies CASERRRGTGELFF.

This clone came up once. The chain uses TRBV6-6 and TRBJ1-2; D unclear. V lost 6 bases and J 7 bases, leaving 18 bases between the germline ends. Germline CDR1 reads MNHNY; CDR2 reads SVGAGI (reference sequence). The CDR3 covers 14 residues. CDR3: CASRAGPVLGGYTF. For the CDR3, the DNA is TGTGCCAGCAGAGCGGGTCCGGTGCTAGGTGGCTACACCTTC.

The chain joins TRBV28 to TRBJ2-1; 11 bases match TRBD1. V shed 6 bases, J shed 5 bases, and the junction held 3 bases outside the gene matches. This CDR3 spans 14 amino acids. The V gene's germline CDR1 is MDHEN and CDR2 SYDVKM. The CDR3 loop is CASSGTGGNNEQFF. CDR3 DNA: TGTGCCAGCAGCGGGACAGGGGGGAACAATGAGCAGTTCTTC.

As DNA, the CDR3 is TGCGCCAGCAGCTTGGCCGGTAGCTCCTACGAGCAGTACTTC. It encodes CASSLAGSSYEQYF. V usage is TRBV5-1 and J usage is TRBJ2-7; D gene uncertain. V dropped 0 bases and J dropped 0 bases, with 7 bases sitting between them. Germline loops: CDR1 SGHRS, CDR2 YFSETQ. The CDR3 is 14 residues long.

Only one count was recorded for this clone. The CDR3 reads CASSPELQNYEQYF. CDR3 coding DNA: TGTGCCAGCTCACCAGAGTTACAGAACTACGAGCAGTACTTC. The chain employs TRBV18 and TRBJ2-7; no firm D call. Deletions cut 2 bases from V and 3 bases from J, with 11 bases between. This CDR3 is 14 amino acids long. Germline assignment: CDR1 KGHSH and CDR2 LQKENI.

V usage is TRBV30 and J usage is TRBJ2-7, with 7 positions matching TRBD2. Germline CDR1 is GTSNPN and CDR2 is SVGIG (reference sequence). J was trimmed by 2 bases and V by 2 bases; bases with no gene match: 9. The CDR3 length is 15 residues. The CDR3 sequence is CAWSPGGRLTYEQYF. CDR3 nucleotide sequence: TGTGCCTGGAGTCCGGGAGGTAGACTTACCTACGAGCAGTACTTC.

CDR3 in amino acids: CASRQTANYGYTF. The CDR3 DNA follows: TGTGCCAGCAGACAAACAGCTAACTATGGCTACACCTTC. The J gene is TRBJ1-2, the V gene TRBV6-5; unclear D gene. Germline V gene data show CDR1 as MNHEY and CDR2 as SVGAGI. The CDR3 consists of 13 residues. V gave up 6 bases and J gave up 0 bases, with 8 bases separating them.

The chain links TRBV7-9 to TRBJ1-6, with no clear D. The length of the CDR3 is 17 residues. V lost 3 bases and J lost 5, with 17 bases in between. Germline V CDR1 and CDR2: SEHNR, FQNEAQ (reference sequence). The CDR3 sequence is CASSLKSGFSNNSPLHF. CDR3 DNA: TGTGCCAGCAGCTTGAAATCGGGATTCAGCAATAATTCACCCCTCCACTTT.

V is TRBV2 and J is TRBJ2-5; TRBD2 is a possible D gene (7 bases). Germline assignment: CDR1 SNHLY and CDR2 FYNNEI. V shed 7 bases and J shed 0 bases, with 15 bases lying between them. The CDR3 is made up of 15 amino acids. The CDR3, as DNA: TGTGCCAGCATAAGGGGAGGGACATACCAAGAGACCCAGTACTTC. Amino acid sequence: CASIRGGTYQETQYF.

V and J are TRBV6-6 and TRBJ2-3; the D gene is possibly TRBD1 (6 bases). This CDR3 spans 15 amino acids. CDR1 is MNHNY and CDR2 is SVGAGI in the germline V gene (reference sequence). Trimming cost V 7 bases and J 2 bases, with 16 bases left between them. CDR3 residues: CASTKPGQITDTQYF. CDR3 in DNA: TGTGCCAGCACCAAACCGGGACAAATCACAGATACGCAGTATTTT.

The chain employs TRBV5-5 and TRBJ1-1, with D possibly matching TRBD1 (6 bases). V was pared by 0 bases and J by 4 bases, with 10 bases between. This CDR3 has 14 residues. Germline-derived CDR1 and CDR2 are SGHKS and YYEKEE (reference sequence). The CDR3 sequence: CASSLGRGGTEAFF. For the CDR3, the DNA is TGTGCCAGCAGCTTGGGGAGGGGGGGCACTGAAGCTTTCTTT.

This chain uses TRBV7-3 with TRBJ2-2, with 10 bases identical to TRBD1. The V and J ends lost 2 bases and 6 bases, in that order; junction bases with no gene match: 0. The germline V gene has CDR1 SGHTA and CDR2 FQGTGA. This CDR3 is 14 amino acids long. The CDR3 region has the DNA TGTGCCAGCAGCTTAGACAGGGGGCCCGGGGAGCTGTTTTTT. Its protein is CASSLDRGPGELFF.

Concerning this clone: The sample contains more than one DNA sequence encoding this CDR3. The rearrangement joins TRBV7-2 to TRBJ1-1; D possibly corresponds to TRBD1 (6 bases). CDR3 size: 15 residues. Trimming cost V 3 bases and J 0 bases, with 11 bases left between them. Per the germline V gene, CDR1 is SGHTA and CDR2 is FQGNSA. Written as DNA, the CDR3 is TGTGCCAGCAGCTTGAGTACAGGGCTGAACACTGAAGCTTTCTTT. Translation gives CASSLSTGLNTEAFF.

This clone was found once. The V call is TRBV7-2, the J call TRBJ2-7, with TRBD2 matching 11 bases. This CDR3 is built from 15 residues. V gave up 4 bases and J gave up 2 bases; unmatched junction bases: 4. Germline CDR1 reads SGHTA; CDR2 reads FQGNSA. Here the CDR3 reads CASSSTSGITYEQYF. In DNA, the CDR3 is TGTGCCAGCAGCTCGACTAGCGGGATTACCTACGAGCAGTACTTC.